This paragraph covers one TCR beta chain sequence. The antigen is not known. Sequencing used immunoSEQ multiplex PCR; TCRdb keeps in-frame clones, though not all of them. The table includes approximately 73,000 clones, 80% to 85% detected once. The source of the sample is a study of T cell responses to AZD1222 COVID-19 vaccine. Study-wide findings and caveats: Baseline testing showed seropositivity in only 6 or 7 AZD1222 recipients. Breadth and depth of Spike-specific TCRs rose after two AZD1222 doses. Among spike-specific TCRs, nearly half reportedly target unmutated variant regions. The study sampled repertoires only after the peak T cell response.

There are 14 residues in the CDR3. The germline gives CDR1 SNHLY, CDR2 FYNNEI. The germline V and J ends were trimmed by 4 bases and 0 bases, with 6 bases remaining between them. The TCR was taken from an adult in good health. The specimen was peripheral blood, collected on day 0 of AZD1222 vaccination. The J gene is TRBJ1-4, the V gene TRBV2; the D is unclear. CDR3 amino acids: CASSVGSTNEKLFF. The CDR3 nucleotides are TGTGCCAGCAGTGTGGGGTCAACTAATGAAAAACTGTTTTTT.